Sequencing of this T cell receptor (beta chain) was carried out in a study of T cells in Graves' hyperthyroidism and ophthalmopathy. This clonotype was detected many times. The hyperthyroidism patients had all been newly diagnosed, and their disease duration was under 2 months. Their ages ranged from 18 to 65 years. RNA transcripts provided the source from which TCR beta CDR3 regions were amplified. The HTBI primer set was used in a first-round RT-PCR of the TCR CDR3. MiXCR was run by TCRdb on the multiplex PCR reads, yielding one entry per CDR3 protein. The table includes 75,000 to 100,000 distinct CDR3 sequences, 35% to 50% detected once. The CDR3 has 13 amino acids. The V and J ends lost 0 bases and 2 bases respectively, with 5 bases between them. Germline values: CDR1 MNHEY, CDR2 SVGAGI.

The V gene is TRBV6-5, the J gene TRBJ2-7, with D unresolved. The clonotype originates from a woman in her thirties with Graves' hyperthyroidism. What was sequenced was peripheral blood or thyroid tissue (not recorded which). This chain's CDR3 is CASSYSSAYEQYF. The CDR3 coding sequence is TGTGCCAGCAGTTACTCGAGCGCCTACGAGCAGTACTTC.